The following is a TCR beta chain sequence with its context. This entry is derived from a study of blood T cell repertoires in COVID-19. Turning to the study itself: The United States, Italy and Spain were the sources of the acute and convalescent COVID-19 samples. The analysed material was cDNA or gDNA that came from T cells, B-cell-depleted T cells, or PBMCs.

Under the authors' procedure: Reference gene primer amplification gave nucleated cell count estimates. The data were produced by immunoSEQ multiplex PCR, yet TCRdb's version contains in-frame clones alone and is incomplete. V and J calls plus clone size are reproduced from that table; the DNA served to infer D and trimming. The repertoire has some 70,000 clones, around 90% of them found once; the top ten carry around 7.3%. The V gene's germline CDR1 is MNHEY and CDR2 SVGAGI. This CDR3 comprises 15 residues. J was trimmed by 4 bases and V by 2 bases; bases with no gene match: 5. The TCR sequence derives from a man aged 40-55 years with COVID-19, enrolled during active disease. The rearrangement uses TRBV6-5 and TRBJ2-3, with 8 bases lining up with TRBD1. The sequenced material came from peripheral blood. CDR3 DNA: TGTGCCAGCAGTTACCAGGGGGCGATGGCAGATACGCAGTATTTT. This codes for CASSYQGAMADTQYF.